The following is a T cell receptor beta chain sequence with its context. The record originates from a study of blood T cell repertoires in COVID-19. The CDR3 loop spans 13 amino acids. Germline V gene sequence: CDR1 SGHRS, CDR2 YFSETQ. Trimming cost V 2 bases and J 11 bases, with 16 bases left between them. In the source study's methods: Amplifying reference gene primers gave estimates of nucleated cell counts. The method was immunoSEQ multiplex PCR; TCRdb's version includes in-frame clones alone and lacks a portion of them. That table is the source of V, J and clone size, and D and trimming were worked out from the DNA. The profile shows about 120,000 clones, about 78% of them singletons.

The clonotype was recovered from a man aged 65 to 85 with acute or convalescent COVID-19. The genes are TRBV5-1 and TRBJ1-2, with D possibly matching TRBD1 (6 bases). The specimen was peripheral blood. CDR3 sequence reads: CASSFRGADWYTF. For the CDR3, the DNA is TGCGCCAGCAGCTTCCGGGGGGCGGATTGGTACACCTTC.